This T cell receptor beta chain appears in the sequencing data of a study of a mutant IDH1 vaccine in newly diagnosed glioma (dated by TCRdb to about 2021). Broadly, across the study: Eight vaccinations were administered to patients in weeks 1, 3, 5, 7, 11, 15, 19 and 23, corresponding to visits V03 through V10. Vaccination began 4-6 weeks after radiotherapy alone, or alongside temozolomide cycles in the chemotherapy-containing groups. Of the 32 patients who were treated, about 62% were male and around 38% were female, and the mean age was about 37 years. Prior to enrollment, standard therapy consisting of radiotherapy alone, temozolomide alone, or radiochemotherapy with temozolomide had been administered to patients, with the combination being received by most patients. Six visits were used for peripheral blood collection: V03 (baseline), V05, V07, V10, V12 and V13. For exploratory analyses, 25 to 30 treated patients had longitudinal TCRB deep sequencing done wherever samples were available. Study-wide findings and limitations: Selection of PBMC samples for TCRB deep sequencing was based on availability. Vaccine-induced immune responses across multiple MHC alleles were detected in around 92% of patients. Changes in the top peripheral T cell clonotypes picked up by TCRB sequencing did not appear to be linked to pseudoprogression. It was noted by the authors that analyses of patient blood samples could not be reproduced owing to sample limitations.

From the cysteine through the phenylalanine, the CDR3 covers 12 amino acids. Only CDR3 DNA is held: 36 bases, read in frame from base 1. The germline V gene encodes CDR1 MGHDK and CDR2 SYGVNS. Between the V and J ends, shortened by 6 bases and 8 bases respectively, the junction contains 13 bases. The time point label corresponds to: week 23, last vaccination. A 20-mer mutant IDH1 peptide at 300 micrograms in Montanide made up each vaccine dose, which was injected subcutaneously together with topical imiquimod. All donors had newly diagnosed IDH1-mutant astrocytomas of WHO grade 3 or 4 that showed loss of nuclear ATRX. The samples were drawn from NOA16, a multicentre, single-arm, open-label phase I trial in Germany that tested a mutant IDH1 peptide vaccine in humans for the first time. Genomic DNA for TCRB sequencing was isolated from EDTA blood with the DNeasy Blood and Tissue Kit. Library method: the immunoSEQ multiplex PCR assay. Following the manufacturer's protocol, the hsTCRB Kit was used to amplify rearranged TCR beta chain sequences. An Illumina MiSeq was used to sequence the TCRB libraries. Per the source publication's procedure: Demultiplexing, trimming and gene mapping were performed with the kit vendor's proprietary platform. Here the immuneACCESS table is served through TCRdb, limited to in-frame sequences with V and J called. Missing clones are a known gap in these copies; in checked studies unresolved V genes cover under half, and the rest lacks a known reason. That table gives V, J and clone size, and the DNA gave D and trimming. Counted in this sample were around 60,000 clones; 70% to 90% of them appeared once. Of the sample, approximately 4% is held by the ten largest clones.

As regards this clone: There is no known antigen for this receptor. There are no base qualities to consult, and no much larger clone falls within one base.

Specimen: PBMCs, collected from a glioma patient whose treatment included an IDH1 peptide vaccine. This sequence uses TRBV25-1 and TRBJ1-2; the D segment could be TRBD1, given 5 matching bases. This clonotype was sampled from a man younger than 45 with glioma. The DNA sequence reads TGTGCCAGCAGACCGACAGCGGGAGGCTACACCTTC. This gives the protein CASRPTAGGYTF.